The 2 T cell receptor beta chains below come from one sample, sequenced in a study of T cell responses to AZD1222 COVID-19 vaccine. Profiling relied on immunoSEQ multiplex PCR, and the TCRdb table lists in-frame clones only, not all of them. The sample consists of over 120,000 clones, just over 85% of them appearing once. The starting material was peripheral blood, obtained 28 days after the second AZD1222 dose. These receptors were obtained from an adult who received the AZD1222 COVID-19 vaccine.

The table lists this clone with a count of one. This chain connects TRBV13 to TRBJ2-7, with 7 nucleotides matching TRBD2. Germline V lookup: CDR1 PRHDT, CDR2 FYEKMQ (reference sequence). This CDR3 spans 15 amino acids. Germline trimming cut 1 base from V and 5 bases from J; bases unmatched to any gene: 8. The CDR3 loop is CASSLAAGDRNEQYF. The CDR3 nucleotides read TGTGCCAGCAGCTTAGCGGCGGGAGATAGAAACGAGCAGTACTTC.

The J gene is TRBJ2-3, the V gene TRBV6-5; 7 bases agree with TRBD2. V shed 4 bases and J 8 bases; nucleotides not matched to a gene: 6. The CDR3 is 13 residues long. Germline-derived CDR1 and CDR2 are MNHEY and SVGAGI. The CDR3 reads CASSSPPGGTQYF. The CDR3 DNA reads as TGTGCCAGCAGTTCCCCGCCGGGGGGTACGCAGTATTTT.